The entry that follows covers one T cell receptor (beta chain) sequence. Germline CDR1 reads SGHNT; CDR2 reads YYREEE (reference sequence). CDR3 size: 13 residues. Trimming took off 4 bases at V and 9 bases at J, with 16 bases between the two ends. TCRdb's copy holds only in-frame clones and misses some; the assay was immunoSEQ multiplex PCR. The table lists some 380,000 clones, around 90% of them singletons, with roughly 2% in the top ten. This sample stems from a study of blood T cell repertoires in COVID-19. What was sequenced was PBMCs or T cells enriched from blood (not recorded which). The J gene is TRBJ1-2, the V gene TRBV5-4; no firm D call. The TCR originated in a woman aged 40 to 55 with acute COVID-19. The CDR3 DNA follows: TGTGCCAGCAGCGGGCCCCCCGTTTTTAGCTACACCTTC. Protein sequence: CASSGPPVFSYTF.